The 18 T cell receptor beta chains below were found in one sample sequenced in a study of blood T cell repertoires in COVID-19. The table came from immunoSEQ multiplex PCR; TCRdb's copy has only in-frame clones and leaves some out. The sample records 150,000 to 200,000 clones, approximately 88% being singletons. What was sequenced was PBMCs or T cells enriched from blood (not recorded which). Receptors originate from a man between 70 and 80 years old who had been exposed to COVID-19.

The rearrangement uses TRBV18 and TRBJ2-7; weak D call: TRBD2 (5 bases). CDR1 KGHSH and CDR2 LQKENI come from the germline V gene. With 3 bases removed from V and 1 base from J, the gap between germline ends came to 13 bases. CDR3 length: 15 amino acids. In DNA, the CDR3 is TGTGCCAGCTCACCGTTGGCGGGTTATTCCTACGAGCAGTACTTC. Protein product: CASSPLAGYSYEQYF.

The chain joins TRBV10-1 to TRBJ1-5; tentative D call: TRBD1 (5 bases). V was trimmed by 10 bases and J by 0 bases, leaving 22 bases between them. The CDR3 covers 17 residues. From germline, CDR1 is WNHNN and CDR2 SYGVQD (reference sequence). DNA of the CDR3: TGCGCCACCTCAGAAGGGGCAGGGCGCTATAGCAATCAGCCCCAGCATTTT. It codes for CATSEGAGRYSNQPQHF.

The CDR3 coding sequence is TGTGCCAGCAGCTTAAACGGGGGGCGGGAGACCCAGTACTTC. It specifies CASSLNGGRETQYF. The chain has TRBV7-2 and TRBJ2-5; D might be TRBD2 (7 bases). Germline values: CDR1 SGHTA, CDR2 FQGNSA. V lost 2 bases, J lost 5 bases, and 12 bases lay in between. The CDR3 has 14 residues. The full variable domain, with the rest looked up from reference TRBV7-2 and TRBJ2-5, is GAGVSQSPSNKVTEKGKDVELRCDPISGHTALYWYRQSLGQGLEFLIYFQGNSAPDKSGLPSDRFSAERTGGSVSTLTIQRTQQEDSAVYLCASSLNGGRETQYFGPGTRLLVL.

The chain links TRBV13 to TRBJ2-1; 12 bases align to TRBD2. The length of the CDR3 is 16 residues. Looked up from germline, CDR1 is PRHDT and CDR2 is FYEKMQ (reference sequence). V dropped 6 bases and J dropped 7; count of bases not matched to a gene: 10. CDR3 coding DNA: TGTGCCAGCAGACCTCAACCCACTAGCGGGGGGAATGAGCAGTTCTTC. Amino acid sequence: CASRPQPTSGGNEQFF.

The chain couples TRBV7-2 to TRBJ2-7, with 7 bases lining up with TRBD2. J gave up 1 base and V 3 bases, and 3 bases lay outside the gene matches. The CDR3 sequence is 14 residues long. Germline CDR1 and CDR2: SGHTA and FQGNSA. The CDR3 protein is CASSFGEGSYEQYF. The CDR3 region has the DNA TGTGCCAGCAGCTTTGGGGAGGGGTCCTACGAGCAGTACTTC.

V is TRBV16 and J is TRBJ1-5; a weak D match, TRBD1 (6 bases). The V and J ends lost 7 bases and 2 bases respectively, with 12 bases between them. This CDR3 has 14 amino acids. Germline V gives CDR1 KGHSY, CDR2 FQNENV. The CDR3 nucleotides read TGTGCCAGCACCCCGACAGGCGGCAATCAGCCCCAGCATTTT. Amino acid sequence: CASTPTGGNQPQHF.

The rearrangement joins TRBV19 to TRBJ1-5; a possible D gene is TRBD1 (6 bases). Trimming took off 3 bases at V and 0 bases at J, with 9 bases between the two ends. CDR1 is LNHDA, CDR2 SQIVND, per germline (reference sequence). The CDR3 loop spans 15 amino acids. The chain's CDR3 is CASSIGTPSNQPQHF. The CDR3 DNA follows: TGTGCCAGTAGTATCGGGACACCTAGCAATCAGCCCCAGCATTTT. Full variable domain (outside the CDR3, taken from reference TRBV19 and TRBJ1-5): DGGITQSPKYLFRKEGQNVTLSCEQNLNHDAMYWYRQDPGQGLRLIYYSQIVNDFQKGDIAEGYSVSREKKESFPLTVTSAQKNPTAFYLCASSIGTPSNQPQHFGDGTRLSIL.

The chain joins TRBV5-4 to TRBJ1-2; tentative D call: TRBD1 (6 bases). This CDR3 contains 13 residues. V was trimmed by 3 bases and J by 8 bases, leaving 14 bases between them. CDR1 is SGHNT, CDR2 YYREEE, per germline (reference sequence). In DNA form, the CDR3 reads TGTGCCAGCAGCTCGCAGGGGATGAAGGGCTACACCTTC. This codes for CASSSQGMKGYTF.

The chain couples TRBV11-2 to TRBJ2-3, with 8 positions matching TRBD2. Germline assignment: CDR1 SGHAT and CDR2 FQNNGV. This CDR3 region has 17 residues. V was pared by 0 bases and J by 2 bases, with 7 bases of the junction left unmatched. The CDR3 coding sequence is TGTGCCAGCAGCTTAGATCGTTGGCGGGAGGTCACAGATACGCAGTATTTT. Its translation is CASSLDRWREVTDTQYF.

This clone was counted a few times. This chain links TRBV5-1 with TRBJ1-4, with TRBD1 matching over 7 bases. V gave up 3 bases and J gave up 4 bases; unmatched junction bases: 6. The CDR3 loop spans 15 amino acids. Germline V gene data show CDR1 as SGHRS and CDR2 as YFSETQ. CDR3 region: CASSSYRGNNEKLFF. DNA for the CDR3: TGCGCCAGCAGCTCCTACAGGGGTAATAATGAAAAACTGTTTTTT.

The J gene is TRBJ1-1, the V gene TRBV5-4; TRBD1 matches 7 bases. The trim removed 4 bases at V and 6 bases at J, leaving 9 bases unmatched. The CDR3 has 14 amino acids. Germline values: CDR1 SGHNT, CDR2 YYREEE (reference sequence). For the CDR3, the DNA is TGTGCCAGCAGCCCCACAACGACAGGGTCTGAAGCTTTCTTT. Amino acids: CASSPTTTGSEAFF.

This chain joins TRBV7-7 and TRBJ2-7, with TRBD1 matching 8 bases. Losses at the gene ends were 4 bases for V and 6 bases for J; bases not matched to a gene: 2. The germline CDR1 and CDR2 sequences are SSHAT and FNYEAQ (reference sequence). The CDR3 is 12 residues long. CDR3 DNA sequence: TGTGCCAGCAGCTCCGGGACAGGCGAGCAGTACTTC. This gives the protein CASSSGTGEQYF.

J is TRBJ2-7 and V is TRBV25-1; D may be TRBD2 (6 bases). The ends were cut back, 2 bases at V and 3 bases at J, with 8 bases in the middle. The CDR3 loop spans 13 amino acids. The V gene's germline CDR1 is MGHDK and CDR2 SYGVNS. The CDR3 bases are TGTGCCAGCAGTGAAGGAGGGATCTACGAGCAGTACTTC. As protein: CASSEGGIYEQYF.

J is TRBJ2-7 and V is TRBV11-2, with TRBD1 matching over 7 bases. This CDR3 is 16 amino acids long. V trimming: 3 bases; J trimming: 4 bases; junction bases outside the gene matches: 12. Germline assignment: CDR1 SGHAT and CDR2 FQNNGV. In DNA form, the CDR3 reads TGTGCCAGCAGCTTGGGGACAGCCGACGGTCTTTACGAGCAGTACTTC. Protein sequence: CASSLGTADGLYEQYF.

The chain has TRBV6-1 and TRBJ2-3; TRBD2 agrees at 7 bases. J lost 5 bases, V lost 3 bases, and 2 bases had no gene match. This CDR3 spans 13 amino acids. The V gene's germline CDR1 is MNHNS and CDR2 SASEGT. CDR3 loop: CASSEGGGDTQYF. The CDR3 DNA is TGTGCCAGCAGTGAGGGCGGGGGAGATACGCAGTATTTT.

The chain recombines TRBV6-6 with TRBJ1-4; D is possibly TRBD1 (6 bases). CDR3 size: 15 residues. The germline V gene has CDR1 MNHNY and CDR2 SVGAGI (reference sequence). V was trimmed by 8 bases and J by 3 bases, leaving 16 bases between them. CDR3 coding DNA: TGTGCCAGCCTCGCAGGGGAATCGGCTAATGAAAAACTGTTTTTT. It specifies CASLAGESANEKLFF.

The V gene is TRBV28, the J gene TRBJ1-1; possible D gene TRBD1, 5 bases. The CDR3 totals 16 residues. V lost 5 bases, J lost 1 base, and 17 bases lay in between. Germline V lookup: CDR1 MDHEN, CDR2 SYDVKM. The CDR3 protein is CASSGTRGSTNTEAFF. The DNA for the CDR3 is TGTGCCAGCAGTGGAACCCGGGGGTCCACGAACACTGAAGCTTTCTTT.

V and J are TRBV6-5 and TRBJ2-7, with 7 bases that match TRBD1. Germline loops: CDR1 MNHEY, CDR2 SVGAGI. CDR3 length equals 13 residues. The V gene end was trimmed by 6 bases and the J gene end by 0 bases; junction bases not matched to a gene: 2. CDR3 in DNA: TGTGCCAGCAGAGGGGACAGCTCCTACGAGCAGTACTTC. Protein product: CASRGDSSYEQYF.